One and the same sample provided the 32 T cell receptor beta chains below, sequenced in a study of blood T cells in healthy people across ages. A second roughly 7 to 12 cycle PCR used barcoded and J-beta primers. MiXCR, applied by TCRdb to the 5' RACE reads, yields one record per CDR3 protein. The sample includes 1 million or so distinct CDR3 sequences, less than 50% of them seen just once. Sequencing was performed on blood. The receptor source for this set is a woman aged 55 to 70 in good health.

This clonotype was counted at least ten times. The V call is TRBV20-1, the J call TRBJ2-6; D uncertain. CDR1 is DFQATT, CDR2 SNEGSKA, per germline (reference sequence). The CDR3 runs 16 residues. V shed 0 bases and J shed 2 bases, with 11 bases lying between them. The CDR3 loop reads CSARDYGAAGANVLTF. The CDR3 nucleotides read TGCAGTGCTAGAGATTATGGAGCTGCTGGGGCCAACGTCCTGACTTTC.

This sequence joins TRBV12-3 or TRBV12-4 and TRBJ2-5; D is ambiguous. The J call may be faulty, since TRBJ2-7 better matches the DNA end. CDR3 size: 13 residues. The CDR3 coding sequence is TGTGCCAGCAGCTCAGGTCGCCCTAGCGAGCAGTACTTC. This codes for CASSSGRPSEQYF.

This clonotype was seen just once. V and J are TRBV12-3 or TRBV12-4 and TRBJ2-7; a weak D match, TRBD1 (5 bases). The closer fit of TRBJ2-5 to the DNA end suggests the J call may be wrong. The CDR3 has 14 amino acids. CDR3 in DNA: TGTGCCAGCAGTTTGAAAATCGACAGCGAGACCCAGTACTTC. Translation: CASSLKIDSETQYF.

This clonotype was seen just once. This sequence joins TRBV2 and TRBJ1-6; D is perhaps TRBD1 (5 bases). The V gene lost 4 bases and the J gene lost 7 bases, with 14 bases spanning the gap. Germline CDR1 reads SNHLY; CDR2 reads FYNNEI. The CDR3 spans 15 residues. The CDR3 nucleotides read TGTGCCAGCAGTGCCGGTCGGCAGGGAAATTCACCCCTCCACTTT. Translating gives CASSAGRQGNSPLHF.

This clonotype was detected once. The chain combines TRBV25-1 with TRBJ2-1, with D perhaps TRBD1 or TRBD2 (5 bases each). The end of the DNA is better explained by TRBJ2-7, so the J call may be wrong. Germline V gives CDR1 MGHDK, CDR2 SYGVNS. This CDR3 contains 15 residues. The CDR3 region has the DNA TGTGCCAGCAGTGAACGGGGCAGCGCCTGGAATGAGCAGTACTTC. Encoded protein: CASSERGSAWNEQYF.

This clonotype turned up a few times. This sequence joins TRBV10-3 and TRBJ2-7, with 8 bases aligning to TRBD1. With V trimmed by 10 bases and J by 3 bases, 8 bases remained unmatched. The CDR3 length is 13 residues. Germline V gene sequence: CDR1 ENHRY, CDR2 SYGVKD. The CDR3 DNA follows: TGTGCCACCGCCCAGGGGGCTTTCTACGAGCAGTACTTC. It translates to CATAQGAFYEQYF.

The CDR3 loop reads CATSADSLLQYF. The CDR3 bases are TGTGCCACCAGTGCCGACTCCTTACTGCAGTATTTT. The rearrangement joins TRBV24-1 to TRBJ2-3; D is unresolved. Germline CDR1 is KGHDR and CDR2 is SFDVKD. This CDR3 is built from 12 residues. V was cut by 5 bases and J by 11 bases, with 13 bases left in between.

Here the CDR3 reads CASRTLAGVNYEQYF. Written as DNA, the CDR3 is TGTGCCAGCCGAACGCTAGCGGGAGTTAACTACGAGCAGTACTTC. The genes are TRBV6-5 and TRBJ2-7, with 10 bases aligning to TRBD2. There are 15 residues in the CDR3. V shed 8 bases, J shed 3 bases, and the junction held 10 bases outside the gene matches. CDR1 is MNHEY, CDR2 SVGAGI, per germline.

There are a few counts of this clonotype. This chain links TRBV7-6 with TRBJ2-1, with 9 bases that match TRBD1. The CDR3 consists of 14 residues. Germline CDR1 and CDR2: SGHVS and FNYEAQ. The V gene end was trimmed by 3 bases and the J gene end by 7 bases; junction bases not matched to a gene: 4. This CDR3 reads CASSFRTGENEQFF. The CDR3 DNA sequence: TGTGCCAGCAGCTTCCGGACAGGGGAAAATGAGCAGTTCTTC. Full variable domain (rest looked up from reference TRBV7-6 and TRBJ2-1): GAGVSQSPRYKVTKRGQDVALRCDPISGHVSLYWYRQALGQGPEFLTYFNYEAQQDKSGLPNDRFSAERPEGSISTLTIQRTEQRDSAMYRCASSFRTGENEQFFGPGTRLTVL.

The chain recombines TRBV6-1 with TRBJ2-7; unclear D gene. Matching the DNA end better, TRBJ2-5 makes the J call doubtful. CDR3 size: 14 residues. Germline lookup yields CDR1 MNHNS and CDR2 SASEGT. The CDR3 reads CASSEGWPQETQYF. The CDR3 DNA reads as TGTGCCAGCAGTGAAGGTTGGCCCCAAGAGACCCAGTACTTC.

This clonotype has at least ten counts. The chain links TRBV6-6 to TRBJ2-7; possibly TRBD1 or TRBD2 for D (5 bases each). Germline CDR1 reads MNHNY; CDR2 reads SVGAGI (reference sequence). CDR3 length: 12 residues. V lost 2 bases and J 4 bases, leaving 6 bases between the germline ends. The CDR3 DNA is TGTGCCAGCAGTTACGAGGGGTACGAGCAGTACTTC. It is translated as CASSYEGYEQYF.

This clonotype was seen more than once but under ten times. The rearrangement links TRBV6-5 to TRBJ2-1; no clear D. The CDR3 runs 13 residues. V was pared by 5 bases and J by 5 bases, with 10 bases between. The germline V gene encodes CDR1 MNHEY and CDR2 SVGAGI. CDR3 sequence (DNA): TGTGCCAGCAGTCCGCTACGGGACAATGAGCAGTTCTTC. It translates to CASSPLRDNEQFF.

This clonotype was seen ten or more times. This chain's CDR3 is CSVARNQETQYF. DNA for the CDR3: TGCAGCGTTGCCCGGAACCAAGAGACCCAGTACTTC. The J gene is TRBJ2-5, the V gene TRBV29-1; D gene ambiguous. Germline V gives CDR1 SQVTM, CDR2 ANQGSEA. The CDR3 covers 12 residues. V was trimmed by 4 bases and J by 0 bases, leaving 6 bases between them.

CDR3 bases: TGCGCCAGCAGCTTGGCCCAGCGGGAGGGCCTGTACAATGAGCAGTTCTTC. Protein sequence: CASSLAQREGLYNEQFF. The chain employs TRBV5-1 and TRBJ2-1, with TRBD2 matching over 10 bases. J was trimmed by 4 bases and V by 0 bases; bases with no gene match: 7. This CDR3 comprises 17 residues. Germline V gene lookup returns CDR1 SGHRS and CDR2 YFSETQ.

V is TRBV7-9 and J is TRBJ2-5, with 11 nucleotides matching TRBD1. J lost 9 bases, V lost 5 bases, and 11 bases had no gene match. Per the germline V gene, CDR1 is SEHNR and CDR2 is FQNEAQ (reference sequence). This CDR3 comprises 15 residues. CDR3 nucleotides: TGTGCCAGCAGCCCCGGGACAGGGGGGATTGTGGCCCAGTACTTC. Amino acids: CASSPGTGGIVAQYF.

The chain carries TRBV20-1 and TRBJ2-3, with a tentative D call TRBD2 (6 bases). From germline, CDR1 is DFQATT and CDR2 SNEGSKA (reference sequence). The CDR3 loop spans 13 amino acids. The ends were cut back, 6 bases at V and 1 base at J, with 11 bases in the middle. The CDR3 sequence: CSAAGSGTDTQYF. In nucleotides, the CDR3 is TGCAGTGCCGCCGGGAGCGGCACAGATACGCAGTATTTT.

This chain links TRBV10-2 with TRBJ2-7; 8 nucleotides line up with TRBD2. This CDR3 spans 14 amino acids. The J segment lost 3 bases and the V segment lost 3 bases, leaving 4 bases of the junction unmatched. Germline CDR1 and CDR2: WSHSY and SAAADI. CDR3 protein: CASSEAGAGYEQYF. In DNA, the CDR3 is TGCGCCAGCAGTGAAGCGGGAGCGGGCTACGAGCAGTACTTC.

This clonotype was recorded a few times. V usage is TRBV6-5 and J usage is TRBJ1-6; no definite D call. Per germline, CDR1 MNHEY and CDR2 SVGAGI. CDR3 length: 14 residues. V lost 2 bases and J lost 7, with 9 bases in between. In nucleotides, the CDR3 is TGTGCCAGCAGTTACGGCGGATCAAATTCACCCCTCCACTTT. Residues: CASSYGGSNSPLHF.

A word on this clonotype: Sequence at one end of the junction differs from germline and may be a read error. This chain connects TRBV5-1 to TRBJ2-7; 11 nucleotides match TRBD2. The CDR3 sequence is 16 residues long. CDR1 is SGHRS, CDR2 YFSETQ, per germline. The CDR3 region is CASGLAPSGGSYEQYF. CDR3 DNA sequence: TGCGCCAGCGGCTTGGCTCCTAGCGGGGGGTCCTACGAGCAGTACTTC.

This chain connects TRBV11-2 to TRBJ2-1; 10 bases agree with TRBD2. Germline V gene sequence: CDR1 SGHAT, CDR2 FQNNGV. The length of the CDR3 is 15 residues. V lost 4 bases, J lost 5 bases, and 5 bases stayed unmatched. The CDR3 loop is CASSSGLAPHNEQFF. The DNA of the CDR3 is TGTGCCAGCAGCTCGGGACTAGCGCCCCACAATGAGCAGTTCTTC.

The V and J genes are TRBV24-1 and TRBJ2-4, with 11 bases identical to TRBD1. Germline assignment: CDR1 KGHDR and CDR2 SFDVKD. V shed 0 bases and J 0 bases; nucleotides not matched to a gene: 9. This CDR3 comprises 20 residues. Here the CDR3 reads CATSDLVGTGGDIAKNIQYF. The CDR3 coding sequence is TGTGCCACCAGTGATTTGGTGGGGACAGGGGGTGATATAGCCAAAAACATTCAGTACTTC.

The chain is built from TRBV28 and TRBJ2-7, with TRBD2 identical over 10 bases. Germline V CDR1 and CDR2: MDHEN, SYDVKM. CDR3 size: 15 residues. Trimming removed 2 bases from V and 2 bases from J; junction bases left unmatched: 3. CDR3 sequence: CASSLTSGDAYEQYF. CDR3 DNA: TGTGCCAGCAGTTTAACTAGCGGGGATGCCTACGAGCAGTACTTC.

The genes are TRBV20-1 and TRBJ2-5, with D possibly TRBD1 on 5 matching bases. Trimming removed 3 bases at V and 2 bases at J, with 10 bases between. Germline V gene sequence: CDR1 DFQATT, CDR2 SNEGSKA (reference sequence). The CDR3 runs to 13 residues. CDR3 in amino acids: CSASDSGQETQYF. The CDR3 region has the DNA TGCAGTGCTAGTGATTCAGGGCAAGAGACCCAGTACTTC.

The rearrangement joins TRBV7-9 to TRBJ2-5; TRBD1 might be the D (5 bases). Between the trimmed V and J ends, which lost 5 bases and 1 base, there was a span of 14 bases. Germline V lookup: CDR1 SEHNR, CDR2 FQNEAQ (reference sequence). The length of the CDR3 is 15 residues. Here the CDR3 reads CASSPRDSFQETQYF. CDR3 in DNA: TGTGCCAGCAGCCCGCGCGACAGCTTCCAAGAGACCCAGTACTTC.

This clonotype came up a few times. The chain is built from TRBV7-2 and TRBJ1-2; the D is unclear. Trimming pared 5 bases from V and 5 bases from J, leaving 12 bases between. The CDR3 spans 13 residues. Germline V gives CDR1 SGHTA, CDR2 FQGNSA. The CDR3 DNA reads as TGTGCCAGCAGCCTTCGTAACCAATATGGCTACACCTTC. It specifies CASSLRNQYGYTF.

This clonotype was picked up a small number of times. This chain links TRBV6-5 with TRBJ2-3; D not resolved. CDR1 MNHEY and CDR2 SVGAGI come from the germline V gene. The CDR3 totals 14 residues. The germline V and J ends were trimmed by 6 bases and 3 bases, with 13 bases remaining between them. CDR3 coding DNA: TGTGCCAGCAGGTCGGGCCCATCAACAGATACGCAGTATTTT. Encoded protein: CASRSGPSTDTQYF.

In this sample, this clonotype turned up a few times. This chain uses TRBV7-3 with TRBJ2-3, with unresolved D. The V gene lost 2 bases and the J gene lost 0 bases, with 18 bases spanning the gap. The CDR3 spans 18 residues. Germline V gene data show CDR1 as SGHTA and CDR2 as FQGTGA. CDR3 coding DNA: TGTGCCAGCAGCTTATCCCCCGGCGGCCCCGGGAGCACAGATACGCAGTATTTT. Translated, it gives CASSLSPGGPGSTDTQYF.

This clonotype has a count of ten or more. This rearrangement joins TRBV13 to TRBJ2-7, with TRBD2 matching 9 bases. CDR3 length equals 15 residues. V lost 4 bases and J lost 6; bases outside the gene matches: 10. CDR1 is PRHDT and CDR2 is FYEKMQ in the germline V gene (reference sequence). The CDR3 is CASSYSGSDLSEQYF. CDR3 DNA sequence: TGTGCCAGCAGCTATAGCGGGAGCGATTTGTCCGAGCAGTACTTC.

With regard to this clonotype: Germline and junction disagree at one end, which may indicate a read error. The CDR3 loop is CAGSWAPGPEQFF. The CDR3, as DNA: TGTGCCGGCAGTTGGGCGCCGGGGCCTGAGCAGTTCTTC. V and J are TRBV28 and TRBJ2-1; D possibly uses TRBD1 or TRBD2 (5 bases each). The CDR3 runs to 13 residues. The germline V gene has CDR1 MDHEN and CDR2 SYDVKM.

This rearrangement joins TRBV25-1 to TRBJ2-7, with D maybe TRBD1 (6 bases). The CDR3 runs to 14 residues. Germline V lookup: CDR1 MGHDK, CDR2 SYGVNS. V was clipped by 6 bases and J by 6 bases, with 18 bases between them. The CDR3, as DNA: TGTGCCAGCAGCCAAGGGGCAGGGGTCGGCGAGCAGTACTTC. Translating it yields CASSQGAGVGEQYF.

The V gene is TRBV20-1, the J gene TRBJ1-2; 7 bases map to TRBD1. This CDR3 is 14 amino acids long. Germline V gives CDR1 DFQATT, CDR2 SNEGSKA (reference sequence). V shed 3 bases and J 2 bases; nucleotides not matched to a gene: 6. The DNA of the CDR3 is TGCAGTGCTAGTGTGAGGGGGCGGAACTATGGCTACACCTTC. Its translation is CSASVRGRNYGYTF.

This clonotype was observed a handful of times. The rearrangement uses TRBV20-1 and TRBJ2-7, with a tentative D call TRBD1 (6 bases). The CDR3 is 19 residues long. Germline CDR1 DFQATT, CDR2 SNEGSKA (reference sequence). V lost 0 bases and J 3 bases, leaving 27 bases between the germline ends. CDR3 region: CSARDLRGERAPYNYEQYF. CDR3 nucleotide sequence: TGCAGTGCTAGAGATCTCAGGGGAGAAAGGGCCCCCTACAACTACGAGCAGTACTTC.